This TCR beta chain was sequenced for a study of blood T cell repertoires in COVID-19. Assay: immunoSEQ multiplex PCR; the TCRdb copy retains only in-frame clones and omits some. In the table there are 350,000 or so clones, about 86% of which are singletons. From germline, CDR1 is SGHRS and CDR2 YFSETQ. The CDR3 contains 14 residues. V lost 0 bases and J lost 6, with 10 bases in between. The V gene is TRBV5-1, the J gene TRBJ2-1; no reliable D call. The sample comprised PBMCs or T cells enriched from blood (not recorded which). The TCR originated in a woman between 40 and 55 years old with acute COVID-19. The CDR3 nucleotides read TGCGCCAGCAGCTTGGATACTTGGGCCAATGAGCAGTTCTTC. It specifies CASSLDTWANEQFF.